A single sample gave rise to the 10 T cell receptor beta chains below, sequenced in a study of shared clonotypes between healthy human individuals (dated by TCRdb to between 2020 and 2021). The library was produced with the immunoSEQ multiplex PCR assay. TCRdb retrieved this table from immuneACCESS and kept in-frame rearrangements only. Not all clones are present; in checked studies, unresolved V genes account for under half, and no reason is known for the remainder. Within this sample are 600,000 to 750,000 clones, with 90% of them counted one time only. Of the sample, around a third falls within the top ten clones. The sample was memory CD8+ T cells from PBMCs. What the cell subset or site label conveys for this sample: CD45RO+ cells pooled with CCR7-negative TemRA cells. These receptors originate from a man aged 18 to 29 in good health. Some clones in this sample may be carry-over from other donors' samples.

In its sample, this clone was seen a few times. The chain employs TRBV28 and TRBJ1-6; D unclear. Germline values: CDR1 MDHEN, CDR2 SYDVKM. There are 13 residues in the CDR3. V was pared by 3 bases and J by 12 bases, with 12 bases between. The CDR3 nucleotides read TGTGCCAGCAGTTTCAATTCTAAGCTACCCCTCCACTTT. Translation gives CASSFNSKLPLHF. The full variable domain, its missing parts supplied by reference TRBV28 and TRBJ1-6, is DVKVTQSSRYLVKRTGEKVFLECVQDMDHENMFWYRQDPGLGLRLIYFSYDVKMKEKGDIPEGYSVSREKKERFSLILESASTNQTSMYLCASSFNSKLPLHFGNGTRLTVT.

The CDR3 is CASSLVAKEGTDTQYF. The CDR3 coding sequence is TGCGCCAGCAGCTTGGTAGCCAAAGAAGGCACAGATACGCAGTATTTT. This chain connects TRBV5-1 to TRBJ2-3; unclear D gene. Germline CDR1 is SGHRS and CDR2 is YFSETQ. V gave up 0 bases and J gave up 1 base, with 12 bases separating them. This CDR3 comprises 16 residues.

V and J are TRBV10-3 and TRBJ2-5; D uncertain. CDR3 size: 13 residues. The germline gives CDR1 ENHRY, CDR2 SYGVKD. Trimming removed 7 bases from V and 2 bases from J, with 11 bases in between. The CDR3 region has the DNA TGTGCCATCACCGGGCGGTTGCAAGAGACCCAGTACTTC. It is translated as CAITGRLQETQYF.

This clone was observed once. V and J are TRBV9 and TRBJ1-1; D is uncertain. The CDR3 contains 16 residues. Between the trimmed V and J ends, which lost 0 bases and 0 bases, there was a span of 12 bases. CDR1 and CDR2 from the germline V gene are SGDLS and YYNGEE. The CDR3 DNA follows: TGTGCCAGCAGCGTAGGCTTAATTGCGATGAACACTGAAGCTTTCTTT. Protein product: CASSVGLIAMNTEAFF.

The chain combines TRBV18 with TRBJ1-5; D is perhaps TRBD1 (6 bases). The CDR3 spans 18 residues. Trimming left V 5 bases short and J 7 bases short, with 27 bases between. Germline values: CDR1 KGHSH, CDR2 LQKENI. The CDR3 DNA follows: TGTGCCAGCTCAGAGTCCAGTTGGGGGCTAGGGGAAGGACAGCCCCAGCATTTT. Its translation: CASSESSWGLGEGQPQHF.

CDR3 sequence: CASRKASYNEQFF. DNA of the CDR3: TGTGCCAGTCGTAAAGCCTCCTACAATGAGCAGTTCTTC. The chain employs TRBV19 and TRBJ2-1; D gene uncertain. This CDR3 contains 13 residues. The V and J ends lost 8 bases and 0 bases respectively, with 8 bases between them. Germline V gene lookup returns CDR1 LNHDA and CDR2 SQIVND (reference sequence).

The chain joins TRBV28 to TRBJ2-7; the D gene is possibly TRBD2 (5 bases). Germline V gene lookup returns CDR1 MDHEN and CDR2 SYDVKM. Trimming shortened V by 5 bases and J by 3 bases, and 17 bases separated the two germline ends. The CDR3 loop spans 15 amino acids. The CDR3 here is CASSHPRAGDYEQYF. The CDR3 region has the DNA TGTGCCAGCAGTCACCCTCGGGCCGGGGACTACGAGCAGTACTTC.

V and J are TRBV25-1 and TRBJ2-2; TRBD2 aligns across 10 bases. Germline lookup yields CDR1 MGHDK and CDR2 SYGVNS. This CDR3 has 16 amino acids. V gave up 6 bases and J gave up 2 bases; unmatched junction bases: 6. This chain's CDR3 is CASSSGRDANTGELFF. The CDR3, as DNA: TGTGCCAGCAGCAGCGGGAGGGACGCAAACACCGGGGAGCTGTTTTTT.

This clone came up once. The chain carries TRBV27 and TRBJ1-2, with 8 positions matching TRBD1. Germline-derived CDR1 and CDR2 are MNHEY and SMNVEV (reference sequence). The V gene end was trimmed by 5 bases and the J gene end by 2 bases; junction bases not matched to a gene: 4. The CDR3 consists of 14 residues. The CDR3 nucleotides read TGTGCCAGCAGTACCAACAGGGGGAACTATGGCTACACCTTC. The encoded protein is CASSTNRGNYGYTF.

The chain employs TRBV6-5 and TRBJ2-7; D is uncertain. From germline, CDR1 is MNHEY and CDR2 SVGAGI. Trimming left V 10 bases short and J 2 bases short, with 15 bases between. This CDR3 comprises 13 residues. CDR3 region: CATEAGETYEQYF. The CDR3 nucleotides read TGTGCCACAGAGGCAGGTGAAACCTACGAGCAGTACTTC.